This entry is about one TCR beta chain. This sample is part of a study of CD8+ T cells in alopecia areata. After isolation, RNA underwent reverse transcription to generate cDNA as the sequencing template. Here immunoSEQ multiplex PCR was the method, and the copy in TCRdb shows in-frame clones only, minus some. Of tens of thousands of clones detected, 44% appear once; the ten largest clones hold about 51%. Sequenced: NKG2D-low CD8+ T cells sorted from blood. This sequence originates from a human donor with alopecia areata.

The CDR3 nucleotides are TGTGCCAGCAGCGTTGGGGCCCCCTACGAGCAGTACTTC. Protein product: CASSVGAPYEQYF. This chain links TRBV9 with TRBJ2-7, with a possible D match to TRBD1 (5 bases). The CDR3 runs to 13 residues. V was trimmed by 2 bases and J by 2 bases, leaving 8 bases between them. Germline V gene lookup returns CDR1 SGDLS and CDR2 YYNGEE.